This entry features one TCR beta chain sequence. Its antigen remains unidentified. Nothing much larger sits one base from this clone, and base qualities are not available. The data are from a study of blood T cells in healthy people across ages (dated by TCRdb to between 2014 and 2017). Concerning the study at large: Template switching captured roughly one uniquely barcoded TCR beta cDNA molecule per two T cells in model experiments. To avoid experimental bias, donors of different ages were distributed randomly across sequencing lanes. Donors were grouped into four age groups: young (average 16 years), middle-aged (roughly 37), aged (62) and long-lived (over 80). The study analyzed two additional independent replicas of 1 million unique cDNA reads from the same blood draw for two donors, one aged 18 to 30 and one aged 80 or older. The study measured age-related changes in TCR beta repertoire diversity using deep sequencing normalized with unique cDNA molecular identifiers. Study-wide findings and limitations: Observed TCR beta diversity per million T cells fell roughly linearly with age, and a significant reduction was already apparent by age roughly 41. A strong correlation was found between observed TCR beta diversity and the percentage of naive T cells measured by flow cytometry. Since profiling was done on bulk unsorted PBMCs, naive and antigen-experienced compartments could not be conclusively compared. Because the CMV infection status of the donors was unknown, age-related changes in expanded clonotypes may potentially have been confounded. The long-lived group showed more naive CD4+ T cells, fewer expanded clones and increased TCR diversity than the aged group, suggesting age selection. Estimates of total diversity based on one million sequenced T cells were considered lower bounds and underestimates.

At the junction V is shortened by 6 bases and J by 7 bases, with 12 bases in between. The CDR3 sequence holds 12 residues, the cysteine and phenylalanine included. The DNA shown is the 36-base CDR3, in frame from base 1. Systemically healthy Caucasian individuals from Russia, 39 in total and aged roughly 6 to 100 years, were included as donors. About 10 milliliters of peripheral blood were collected from each donor into EDTA-treated Vacutainer tubes. Ficoll-Paque density-gradient centrifugation was used to isolate PBMCs, with at least 7 million per sample. Trizol reagent was used to extract total RNA from the PBMCs, yielding at least 6 micrograms per sample. The percentages of naive CD45RAhigh/CD27high T cells were determined by flow cytometry on a PBMC aliquot from every donor. The library was built by means of 5' RACE. The data were produced on an Illumina HiSeq 2500. A second 7 to 11 cycle PCR used a sample-barcoded 5' primer and a J-beta primer mix. Each TCR beta cDNA molecule received a unique molecular identifier from a template-switch 5' adaptor carrying 12 random nucleotides. Each sample yielded at least 2.5 million CDR3-containing paired-end reads. First-strand cDNA synthesis was performed from all RNA using the Mint cDNA synthesis kit, with priming by a TRBC-specific oligonucleotide. Following uracil-DNA glycosylase treatment, all cDNA underwent a first 18-cycle PCR with the universal primers M1SS and BC2_uni_R. The paper's processing steps were these. Normalization of each sample was performed by random selection of 1 million high-quality reads, each carrying a distinct molecular identifier. Reads sharing molecular identifiers were discarded rather than binned into consensus sequences. MiTCR, run with a Q25 quality threshold and the strictest error-elimination algorithm, handled CDR3 identification, clonotype clustering and error correction. A nonparametric unseen species model with Euler transformation was used to estimate lower-bound total TCR beta diversity. Using fastp trimming at Q25 and MiXCR clonotype assembly, TCRdb reanalyzed the public sequencing data and kept in-frame beta chains. For every CDR3 protein sequence, its rows merge into one entry that carries the most common genes and DNA. TCRdb, not the original authors, processed these V and J calls. The sample profile shows about 970,000 distinct CDR3 sequences; 45% to 60% of them were found once. Clones ranked in the top ten supply 20% to 25% of the sample.

The rearrangement combines TRBV12-3 or TRBV12-4 with TRBJ1-2; the D gene cannot be named for sure. The TCR originated in a woman in her fifties or sixties in good health. Material: blood. The CDR3 reads CASSHRDGGYTF. DNA sequence: TGTGCCAGCAGCCACCGGGATGGTGGCTACACCTTC.